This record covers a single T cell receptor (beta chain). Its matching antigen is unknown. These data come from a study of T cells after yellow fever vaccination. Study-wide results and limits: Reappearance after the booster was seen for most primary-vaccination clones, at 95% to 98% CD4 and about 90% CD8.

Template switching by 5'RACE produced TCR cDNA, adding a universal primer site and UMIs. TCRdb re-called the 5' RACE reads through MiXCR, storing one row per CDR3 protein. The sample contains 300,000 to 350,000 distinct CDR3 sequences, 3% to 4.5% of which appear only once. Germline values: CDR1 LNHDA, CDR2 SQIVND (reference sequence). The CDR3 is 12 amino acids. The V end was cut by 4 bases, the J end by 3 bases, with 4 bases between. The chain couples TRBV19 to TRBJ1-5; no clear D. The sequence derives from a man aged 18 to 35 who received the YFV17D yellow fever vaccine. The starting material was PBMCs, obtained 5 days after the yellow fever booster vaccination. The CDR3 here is CASSTLNQPQHF. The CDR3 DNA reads TGTGCCAGTAGTACGCTCAATCAGCCCCAGCATTTT.